This TCR beta chain was captured by sequencing in a study of shared clonotypes between healthy human individuals. For the study at large: Aged 18 to 49, the donors were a couple of women and a few men. Three plates each covered CD4 naive and memory; CD8 naive two, CD8 memory one. Study observations and caveats: For naive CD4 cells, around 5% of clonotypes were shared across a handful of donors. Non-shared clonotypes were found to have lower generation probabilities than the clonotypes that were shared by all four of the sorted-subset donors.

The junction had 9 bases not matched to a gene; V was cut back by 1 base and J by 0 bases. CDR3 size: 19 residues. CDR1 is SEHNR, CDR2 FQNEAQ, per germline (reference sequence). Naive CD8 cells lacked CD45RO and underwent positive selection for CCR7, leaving out terminally differentiated effector memory CD45RA+ cells. Repertoires were generated with immunoSEQ multiplex PCR, while TCRdb's copy carries only in-frame clones and drops some. Among around 2,000,000 clones, over 85% were seen once, and the ten largest hold about 1.1%. Of note for this clone: The antigen remains undetermined.

Sequenced material: naive CD8+ T cells sorted from blood. The receptor's source is a man aged 18-30 years in good health. The chain combines TRBV7-9 with TRBJ1-1; 12 bases are shared with TRBD1. Here the CDR3 reads CASSLVGLGTGGLNTEAFF. CDR3 bases: TGTGCCAGCAGCTTAGTCGGTCTGGGGACAGGGGGCCTGAACACTGAAGCTTTCTTT.